One sample yielded the 5 T cell receptor beta chains listed below, sequenced in a study of blood T cell repertoires in COVID-19 (dated by TCRdb to the early 2020s). The library was produced with the immunoSEQ multiplex PCR assay. TCRdb re-hosts the immuneACCESS table, in-frame sequences only. Its copies lack some clones; in the studies checked, an unresolved V gene accounts for under half of them, and the cause for the rest is not known. Across this sample there are approximately 150,000 clones, with 80% to 90% seen only once. The ten largest clones take up 1.5% of the sample. The sequenced sample consisted of peripheral blood. These receptors all come from a woman aged 60 to 75 with acute or convalescent COVID-19.

This clone was counted once. The V and J genes are TRBV28 and TRBJ1-6; D unresolved. Germline loops: CDR1 MDHEN, CDR2 SYDVKM. The CDR3 covers 14 residues. The V end lost 1 base, the J end lost 10 bases, and 11 bases lay between the germline ends. CDR3 sequence (DNA): TGTGCCAGCAGTTTATCACAGACAAACTCACCCCTCCACTTT. Translation gives CASSLSQTNSPLHF.

This clone has a single count. The chain carries TRBV27 and TRBJ1-2, with D perhaps TRBD1 (6 bases). The CDR3 is 16 residues long. The V gene's germline CDR1 is MNHEY and CDR2 SMNVEV (reference sequence). V was shortened by 5 bases and J by 4 bases, with 20 bases between the two germline ends. CDR3 nucleotide sequence: TGTGCCAGCAGTGCCGGGACAACGATAAGTCTCTATGGCTACACCTTC. This gives the protein CASSAGTTISLYGYTF.

The V gene is TRBV28, the J gene TRBJ1-2; a weak D match, TRBD1 (5 bases). The CDR3 consists of 14 residues. The V end was cut by 4 bases, the J end by 7 bases, with 16 bases between. Germline-derived CDR1 and CDR2 are MDHEN and SYDVKM. The CDR3 nucleotides are TGTGCCAGCAGTTCCCCCCGCAGGGCCCCTGGCTACACCTTC. This codes for CASSSPRRAPGYTF.

This chain joins TRBV24-1 and TRBJ1-1; 7 bases map to TRBD1. J lost 8 bases, V lost 4 bases, and 6 bases had no gene match. Germline lookup yields CDR1 KGHDR and CDR2 SFDVKD. This CDR3 region has 13 residues. CDR3 protein: CATSEPGQLEAFF. In DNA form, the CDR3 reads TGTGCCACCAGTGAGCCGGGACAGTTGGAAGCTTTCTTT.

This chain connects TRBV18 to TRBJ2-7, with TRBD2 identical over 11 bases. The junction had 8 bases not matched to a gene; V was cut back by 5 bases and J by 2 bases. The length of the CDR3 is 16 residues. Germline CDR1 is KGHSH and CDR2 is LQKENI. For the CDR3, the DNA is TGTGCCAGCTCAGCGTGGGGGACTAGCGGTACCTACGAGCAGTACTTC. Translation gives CASSAWGTSGTYEQYF.